The 30 T cell receptor beta chains listed next were all sequenced from one sample in a study of blood T cell repertoires in COVID-19. Measured with immunoSEQ multiplex PCR; TCRdb has only the in-frame clones, and not every one. Among about 290,000 clones listed, around four fifths were seen once. Sequenced: peripheral blood. These receptors came from a woman in her 50s with active or convalescent COVID-19.

J is TRBJ2-7 and V is TRBV19; 13 nucleotides match TRBD2. The J segment lost 5 bases and the V segment lost 5 bases, leaving 6 bases of the junction unmatched. This CDR3 is built from 15 residues. Germline V CDR1 and CDR2: LNHDA, SQIVND (reference sequence). CDR3 sequence (DNA): TGTGCCAGTAGTGGGGGACTAGCGGGATCCCACGAGCAGTACTTC. Protein: CASSGGLAGSHEQYF. The whole variable domain, remainder taken from reference TRBV19 and TRBJ2-7, is DGGITQSPKYLFRKEGQNVTLSCEQNLNHDAMYWYRQDPGQGLRLIYYSQIVNDFQKGDIAEGYSVSREKKESFPLTVTSAQKNPTAFYLCASSGGLAGSHEQYFGPGTRLTVT.

This clone was detected once. The chain recombines TRBV6-5 with TRBJ1-1, with D possibly TRBD1 on 5 matching bases. V lost 6 bases and J lost 11, with 19 bases in between. CDR1 is MNHEY and CDR2 is SVGAGI in the germline V gene. The CDR3 totals 13 residues. The CDR3 region has the DNA TGTGCCAGCAGCCCGCCGGGGGAAGCGGGGGCTTTCTTT. Translation: CASSPPGEAGAFF.

The rearrangement links TRBV5-1 to TRBJ1-2; no firm D call. V was clipped by 3 bases and J by 1 base, with 13 bases between them. The CDR3 is 15 residues long. CDR1 is SGHRS and CDR2 is YFSETQ in the germline V gene. DNA for the CDR3: TGCGCCAGCAGCTCCCACCCCGGGGTTAACTATGGCTACACCTTC. It encodes CASSSHPGVNYGYTF.

This chain joins TRBV9 and TRBJ2-1; 13 bases map to TRBD2. CDR1 is SGDLS and CDR2 is YYNGEE in the germline V gene. V was clipped by 4 bases and J by 2 bases; unmatched bases: 6. The CDR3 is made up of 17 amino acids. Here the CDR3 reads CASSPFTSGRAYNEQFF. The CDR3 region has the DNA TGTGCCAGCAGCCCCTTTACTAGCGGGAGGGCCTACAATGAGCAGTTCTTC. Together with reference TRBV9 and TRBJ2-1, the CDR3 gives the full variable domain: DSGVTQTPKHLITATGQRVTLRCSPRSGDLSVYWYQQSLDQGLQFLIQYYNGEERAKGNILERFSAQQFPDLHSELNLSSLELGDSALYFCASSPFTSGRAYNEQFFGPGTRLTVL.

The chain recombines TRBV7-6 with TRBJ2-7, with a weak D call TRBD2 (5 bases). Per the germline V gene, CDR1 is SGHVS and CDR2 is FNYEAQ. This CDR3 contains 15 residues. V dropped 2 bases and J dropped 6 bases, with 17 bases sitting between them. The CDR3 DNA follows: TGTGCCAGCAGCTTAATGAGCGGTGCAGGACGCGAGCAGTACTTC. The encoded protein is CASSLMSGAGREQYF.

The V gene is TRBV7-9, the J gene TRBJ1-6, with D perhaps TRBD1 (6 bases). The CDR3 spans 14 residues. Looked up from germline, CDR1 is SEHNR and CDR2 is FQNEAQ (reference sequence). V lost 3 bases and J lost 9, with 12 bases in between. Here the CDR3 reads CASSFRQGTSPLHF. CDR3 in DNA: TGTGCCAGCAGCTTCCGGCAGGGGACTTCACCCCTCCACTTT.

This clone showed up just a few times. This CDR3 reads CASSMRFAGESYEQYF. Written as DNA, the CDR3 is TGTGCCAGTAGTATGCGGTTCGCGGGGGAGTCCTACGAGCAGTACTTC. The chain carries TRBV19 and TRBJ2-7, with TRBD2 identical over 7 bases. CDR1 is LNHDA and CDR2 is SQIVND in the germline V gene (reference sequence). V lost 3 bases and J lost 1; bases outside the gene matches: 9. The CDR3 runs 16 residues.

V usage is TRBV27 and J usage is TRBJ2-3; D not certain. V gave up 6 bases and J gave up 5 bases, with 12 bases separating them. The CDR3 is 13 amino acids. Germline assignment: CDR1 MNHEY and CDR2 SMNVEV (reference sequence). The CDR3 DNA follows: TGTGCCAGCAGATTCAGTTGGCAAGATACGCAGTATTTT. It specifies CASRFSWQDTQYF.

The rearrangement joins TRBV9 to TRBJ1-3; 10 bases are a match to TRBD1. CDR1 is SGDLS and CDR2 is YYNGEE in the germline V gene. V trimming: 4 bases; J trimming: 1 base; junction bases outside the gene matches: 14. The CDR3 has 19 residues. CDR3 sequence (DNA): TGTGCCAGCAGCCCTAGCGTCCCGGGACAGGGGTGGTCTGGAAACACCATATATTTT. Translated: CASSPSVPGQGWSGNTIYF.

The rearrangement uses TRBV5-4 and TRBJ2-2, with TRBD1 matching 11 bases. The germline V gene encodes CDR1 SGHNT and CDR2 YYREEE (reference sequence). V trimming: 4 bases; J trimming: 8 bases; junction bases outside the gene matches: 7. The CDR3 contains 15 residues. The CDR3 DNA sequence: TGTGCCAGCAGCGCCGGACAGGGGGCGTTTGGGGAGCTGTTTTTT. This translates into CASSAGQGAFGELFF.

The V and J genes are TRBV2 and TRBJ1-1, with TRBD1 matching over 7 bases. V trimming: 5 bases; J trimming: 4 bases; junction bases outside the gene matches: 7. Germline lookup yields CDR1 SNHLY and CDR2 FYNNEI. CDR3 length: 14 amino acids. CDR3 in amino acids: CASSSTGLSTEAFF. The CDR3 DNA reads as TGTGCCAGCAGTTCGACAGGGCTGAGCACTGAAGCTTTCTTT.

The chain uses TRBV4-2 and TRBJ1-2; no firm D call. V was pared by 2 bases and J by 7 bases, with 17 bases between. Germline-derived CDR1 and CDR2 are LGHNA and YNFKEQ. The length of the CDR3 is 15 residues. The CDR3 spells CASSQQLSGVSGYTF. The CDR3 nucleotides are TGTGCCAGCAGCCAACAATTGAGCGGGGTTAGTGGCTACACCTTC.

For the CDR3, the DNA is TGTGCCAGCAGCCAAGTGGTCCGGGAAGCACCCCTCCACTTT. Translating gives CASSQVVREAPLHF. J is TRBJ1-6 and V is TRBV3-1 (or the pseudogene TRBV3-2); D is unclear. The CDR3 consists of 14 residues. The V gene's germline CDR1 is LGHDT and CDR2 YNNKEL (reference sequence). Trimming pared 1 base from V and 11 bases from J, leaving 12 bases between.

The V call is TRBV2, the J call TRBJ1-1, with 8 nucleotides matching TRBD1. The CDR3 contains 16 residues. Germline assignment: CDR1 SNHLY and CDR2 FYNNEI. With 5 bases clipped from V and 5 bases from J, the junction kept 13 bases outside the gene matches. CDR3 loop: CASSKTGGRARTEAFF. The CDR3 bases are TGTGCCAGCAGTAAAACAGGGGGGCGGGCGAGGACTGAAGCTTTCTTT.

J is TRBJ1-1 and V is TRBV28, with 9 positions matching TRBD1. The CDR3 is made up of 15 amino acids. Trimming took 4 bases from V and 2 from J; bases not matched to a gene: 5. Germline loops: CDR1 MDHEN, CDR2 SYDVKM. CDR3 bases: TGTGCCAGCAGTTCGGACAGGGGTAAAAACACTGAAGCTTTCTTT. Its protein is CASSSDRGKNTEAFF.

The V gene is TRBV29-1, the J gene TRBJ1-2; 7 bases line up with TRBD1. The germline gives CDR1 SQVTM, CDR2 ANQGSEA. V trimming: 7 bases; J trimming: 7 bases; junction bases outside the gene matches: 9. The CDR3 extends over 12 amino acids. CDR3 bases: TGCAGCGCCGGGACAGCGGCTGGTGGCTACACCTTC. It specifies CSAGTAAGGYTF.

This clone came up once. V usage is TRBV29-1 and J usage is TRBJ1-1; D possibly corresponds to TRBD1 (6 bases). Germline lookup yields CDR1 SQVTM and CDR2 ANQGSEA. V was clipped by 4 bases and J by 1 base, with 10 bases between them. CDR3 size: 13 residues. The CDR3 DNA sequence: TGCAGCGTTGTGGGGGGGCCGAACACTGAAGCTTTCTTT. This translates into CSVVGGPNTEAFF.

This chain joins TRBV12-3 or TRBV12-4 and TRBJ1-2, with D perhaps TRBD1 (5 bases). Trimming shortened V by 8 bases and J by 4 bases, and 11 bases separated the two germline ends. The CDR3 spans 12 residues. The CDR3 sequence: CASGIDSYGYTF. The CDR3 DNA reads TGTGCCAGCGGAATTGACAGCTATGGCTACACCTTC.

The chain uses TRBV12-5 and TRBJ1-5; unclear D gene. Between the trimmed V and J ends, which lost 1 base and 7 bases, there was a span of 14 bases. Germline-derived CDR1 and CDR2 are LGHNT and FRNRAP. The CDR3 sequence is 15 residues long. CDR3 nucleotides: TGTGCTAGTGGTTTGGCCCGGTCCCATACCCAGCCCCAGCATTTT. Its translation is CASGLARSHTQPQHF.

DNA for the CDR3: TGTGCCAGCAGTTACTCACTAATGGGGGCGCAGAATGGCTACACCTTC. This encodes CASSYSLMGAQNGYTF. V gene TRBV6-5 combines with J gene TRBJ1-2; weak D call: TRBD1 (6 bases). V was trimmed by 0 bases and J by 6 bases, leaving 17 bases between them. CDR3 length equals 16 residues. Germline CDR1 MNHEY, CDR2 SVGAGI.

The chain couples TRBV19 to TRBJ2-7; 8 bases agree with TRBD1. The germline gives CDR1 LNHDA, CDR2 SQIVND (reference sequence). Trimming removed 9 bases from V and 3 bases from J; junction bases left unmatched: 4. The CDR3 is 12 residues long. CDR3 bases: TGTGCCAGCTCCACAGGGGGCTACGAGCAGTACTTC. It encodes CASSTGGYEQYF.

The rearrangement joins TRBV19 to TRBJ1-5; D may be TRBD1 (5 bases). CDR1 is LNHDA and CDR2 is SQIVND in the germline V gene (reference sequence). Trimming removed 7 bases from V and 5 bases from J, with 15 bases in between. This CDR3 has 14 amino acids. Written as DNA, the CDR3 is TGTGCCAGTACCCCCGGGGCGGGGCATCAGCCCCAGCATTTT. This sequence encodes CASTPGAGHQPQHF.

The chain recombines TRBV3-1 (or the pseudogene TRBV3-2) with TRBJ2-4; 7 positions agree with TRBD1. Trimming at V came to 1 base and at J to 6 bases, leaving 6 bases not matched to a gene. CDR1 is LGHDT and CDR2 is YNNKEL in the germline V gene (reference sequence). This CDR3 is built from 15 residues. The CDR3 reads CASSQGKNRGNIQYF. The CDR3 bases are TGTGCCAGCAGCCAAGGCAAGAACAGGGGAAACATTCAGTACTTC.

V and J are TRBV27 and TRBJ1-1; D possibly corresponds to TRBD1 (5 bases). Per germline, CDR1 MNHEY and CDR2 SMNVEV (reference sequence). This CDR3 is 15 amino acids long. Trimming took 3 bases from V and 4 from J, leaving 15 bases between them. The CDR3 DNA reads TGTGCCAGCAGTTTCCGGGGAGACGGGGGCACTGAAGCTTTCTTT. Its translation: CASSFRGDGGTEAFF.

The chain joins TRBV10-3 to TRBJ1-5; D possibly corresponds to TRBD1 (5 bases). Germline lookup yields CDR1 ENHRY and CDR2 SYGVKD. The CDR3 loop spans 14 amino acids. V was trimmed by 2 bases and J by 5 bases, leaving 10 bases between them. The DNA for the CDR3 is TGTGCCATCAGTGAGGTCTGGGGCCATCAGCCCCAGCATTTT. It is translated as CAISEVWGHQPQHF.

The chain couples TRBV6-5 to TRBJ2-3; 8 bases align to TRBD2. Germline V gene sequence: CDR1 MNHEY, CDR2 SVGAGI. The CDR3 consists of 15 residues. The ends lost 7 bases at V and 4 bases at J; junction bases unmatched: 10. As DNA, the CDR3 is TGTGCCAGCACACGGGAGCTAGCGGGCTCAGATACGCAGTATTTT. Its protein product is CASTRELAGSDTQYF.

This chain joins TRBV6-5 and TRBJ1-1; 8 bases line up with TRBD1. The CDR3 covers 12 residues. V shed 4 bases, J shed 9 bases, and the junction held 4 bases outside the gene matches. CDR1 and CDR2 (germline): MNHEY, SVGAGI. The CDR3 nucleotides read TGTGCCAGCAGTTCCGGACAGGGAAAAGCTTTCTTT. Amino acid sequence: CASSSGQGKAFF.

V gene TRBV30 combines with J gene TRBJ2-3; TRBD2 aligns across 8 bases. The V segment lost 4 bases and the J segment 8 bases; nucleotides outside the gene matches: 11. This CDR3 has 14 residues. Looked up from germline, CDR1 is GTSNPN and CDR2 is SVGIG (reference sequence). The CDR3 is CAWTWRGAFGTQYF. The CDR3 nucleotides are TGTGCCTGGACGTGGCGGGGGGCTTTCGGTACGCAGTATTTT. Drawing the rest from reference TRBV30 and TRBJ2-3, the complete variable domain is SQTIHQWPATLVQPVGSPLSLECTVEGTSNPNLYWYRQAAGRGLQLLFYSVGIGQISSEVPQNLSASRPQDRQFILSSKKLLLSDSGFYLCAWTWRGAFGTQYFGPGTRLTVL.

This sequence joins TRBV5-6 and TRBJ2-2; TRBD1 is a possible D gene (5 bases). Trimming took off 0 bases at V and 4 bases at J, with 7 bases between the two ends. In germline, CDR1 is SGHDT, CDR2 YYEEEE. The CDR3 has 14 residues. The CDR3 nucleotides read TGTGCCAGCAGCTTGGACAGGTCCACCGGGGAGCTGTTTTTT. Translating gives CASSLDRSTGELFF.

The chain couples TRBV19 to TRBJ2-3; no clear D gene. V lost 5 bases and J 0 bases, leaving 6 bases between the germline ends. CDR3 size: 13 residues. Looked up from germline, CDR1 is LNHDA and CDR2 is SQIVND (reference sequence). CDR3 in amino acids: CASSYSSTDTQYF. CDR3 DNA: TGTGCCAGTAGTTACTCCAGCACAGATACGCAGTATTTT.